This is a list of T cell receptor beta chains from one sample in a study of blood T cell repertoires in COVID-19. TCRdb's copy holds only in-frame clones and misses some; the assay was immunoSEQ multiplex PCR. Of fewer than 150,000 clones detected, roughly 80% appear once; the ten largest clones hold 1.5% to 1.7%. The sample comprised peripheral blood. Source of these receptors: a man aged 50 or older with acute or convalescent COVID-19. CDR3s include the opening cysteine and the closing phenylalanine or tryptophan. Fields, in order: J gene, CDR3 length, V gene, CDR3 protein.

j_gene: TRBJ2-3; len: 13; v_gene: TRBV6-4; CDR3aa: CASSGGGSTDTHF
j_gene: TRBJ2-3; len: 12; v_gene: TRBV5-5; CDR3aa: CASSPGGDTQYF
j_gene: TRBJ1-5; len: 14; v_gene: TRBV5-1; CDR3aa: CASSLGDKNQPQHF
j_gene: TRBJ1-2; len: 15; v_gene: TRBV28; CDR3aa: CASSPATGGDYGYTF
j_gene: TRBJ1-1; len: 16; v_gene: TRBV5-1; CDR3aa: CASSPGGGRVNTEAFF
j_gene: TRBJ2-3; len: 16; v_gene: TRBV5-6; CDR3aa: CASSYRTSGTTDTQYF
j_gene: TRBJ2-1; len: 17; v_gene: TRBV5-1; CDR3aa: CASSPLSGGGSYNEQFF
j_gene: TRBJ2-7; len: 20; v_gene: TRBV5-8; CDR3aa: CASSQSLGTGYESHHYEQYF
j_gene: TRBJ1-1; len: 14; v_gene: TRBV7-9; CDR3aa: CASIKGQDNTEAFF
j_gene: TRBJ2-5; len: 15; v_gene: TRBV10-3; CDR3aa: CAISRPGQGIETQYF
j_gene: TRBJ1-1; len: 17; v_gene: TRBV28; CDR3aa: CASSLGGTGMEGTEAFF
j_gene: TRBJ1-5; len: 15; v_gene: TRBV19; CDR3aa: CASSSSRNSNQPQHF
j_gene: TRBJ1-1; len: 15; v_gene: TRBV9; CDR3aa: CASTDGGVMNTEAFF
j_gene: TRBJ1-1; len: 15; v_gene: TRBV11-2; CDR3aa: CASSLGNQGNSEAFF
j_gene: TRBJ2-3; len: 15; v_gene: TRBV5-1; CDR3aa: CASSLGSAGGDTQYF
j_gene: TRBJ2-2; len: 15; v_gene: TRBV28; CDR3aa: CASRGGGAEDGELFF
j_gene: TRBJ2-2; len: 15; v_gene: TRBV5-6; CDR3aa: CASSSYREFTGELFF
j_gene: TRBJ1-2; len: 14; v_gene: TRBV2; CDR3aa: CATRTGGTVDGYTF
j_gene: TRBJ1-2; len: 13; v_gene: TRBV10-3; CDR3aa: CAIRPTGGDGYTF
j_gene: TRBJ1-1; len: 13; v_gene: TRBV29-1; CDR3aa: CSSADRKNTEAFF
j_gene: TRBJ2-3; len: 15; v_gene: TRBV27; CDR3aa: CASSSTGVSTDTQYF
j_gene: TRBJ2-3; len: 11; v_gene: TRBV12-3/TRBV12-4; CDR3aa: CASRLGPTQYF
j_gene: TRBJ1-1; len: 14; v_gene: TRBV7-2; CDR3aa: CASSFTTGVTEAFF
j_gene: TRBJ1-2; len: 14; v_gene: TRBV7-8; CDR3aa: CASSLVRENYGYTF
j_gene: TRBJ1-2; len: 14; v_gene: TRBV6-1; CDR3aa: CASSEEDRNYGYTF
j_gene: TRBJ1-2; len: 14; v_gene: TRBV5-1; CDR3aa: CASSLGTGNYGYTF
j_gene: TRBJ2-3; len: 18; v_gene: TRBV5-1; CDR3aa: CASSPPSLARQSTDTQYF
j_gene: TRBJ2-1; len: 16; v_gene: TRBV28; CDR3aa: CASSLLGGGARNEQFF
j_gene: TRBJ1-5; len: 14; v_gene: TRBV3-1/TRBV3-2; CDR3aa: CASSQANSNQPQHF
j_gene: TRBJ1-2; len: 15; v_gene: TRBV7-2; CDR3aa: CASSLRAGGNYGYTF
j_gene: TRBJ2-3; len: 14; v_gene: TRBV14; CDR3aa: CASSYLQGPDTQYF
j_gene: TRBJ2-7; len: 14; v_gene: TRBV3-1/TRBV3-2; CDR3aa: CASSQDPAGYEQYF
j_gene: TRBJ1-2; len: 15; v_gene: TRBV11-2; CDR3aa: CASSPRGEGNYGYTF
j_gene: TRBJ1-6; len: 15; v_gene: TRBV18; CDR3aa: CASSPERTGASPLHF
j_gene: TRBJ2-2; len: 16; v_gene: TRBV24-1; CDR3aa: CATSDPGTGGTGELFF
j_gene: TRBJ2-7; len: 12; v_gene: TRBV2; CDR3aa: CASKGQGYEQYF
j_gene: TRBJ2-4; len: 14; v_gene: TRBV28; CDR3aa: CASSLGTGVNIQYF
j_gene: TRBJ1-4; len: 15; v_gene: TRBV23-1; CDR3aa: CASSQIGTGGEKLFF
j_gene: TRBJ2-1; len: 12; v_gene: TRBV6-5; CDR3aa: CATRQGNNEQFF
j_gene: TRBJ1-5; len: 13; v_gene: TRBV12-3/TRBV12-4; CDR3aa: CASSLFGNQPQHF
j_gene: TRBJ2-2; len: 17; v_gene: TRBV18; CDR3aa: CASSPRFGQGNTGELFF
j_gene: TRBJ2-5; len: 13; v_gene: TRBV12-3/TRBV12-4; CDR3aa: CASSPTGGETQYF
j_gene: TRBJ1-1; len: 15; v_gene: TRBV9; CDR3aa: CASSTRTGINTEAFF
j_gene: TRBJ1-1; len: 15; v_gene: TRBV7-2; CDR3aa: CASSYRDRRGSEAFF
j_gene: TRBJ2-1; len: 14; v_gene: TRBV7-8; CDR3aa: CASMTGSAYNEQFF
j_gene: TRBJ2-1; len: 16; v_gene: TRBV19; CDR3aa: CASSPWWGGSYNEQFF
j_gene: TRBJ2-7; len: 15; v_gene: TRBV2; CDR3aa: CASSAPSGVFYEQYF
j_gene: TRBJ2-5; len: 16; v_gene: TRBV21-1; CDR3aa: CASSNQDRGYQETQYF
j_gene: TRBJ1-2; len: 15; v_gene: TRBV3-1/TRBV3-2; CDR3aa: CASSLLTGGGYGYTF
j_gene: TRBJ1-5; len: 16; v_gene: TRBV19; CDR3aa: CASTNPGGGSNQPQHF
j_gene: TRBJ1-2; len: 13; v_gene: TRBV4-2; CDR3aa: CASSRTGTAGYTF